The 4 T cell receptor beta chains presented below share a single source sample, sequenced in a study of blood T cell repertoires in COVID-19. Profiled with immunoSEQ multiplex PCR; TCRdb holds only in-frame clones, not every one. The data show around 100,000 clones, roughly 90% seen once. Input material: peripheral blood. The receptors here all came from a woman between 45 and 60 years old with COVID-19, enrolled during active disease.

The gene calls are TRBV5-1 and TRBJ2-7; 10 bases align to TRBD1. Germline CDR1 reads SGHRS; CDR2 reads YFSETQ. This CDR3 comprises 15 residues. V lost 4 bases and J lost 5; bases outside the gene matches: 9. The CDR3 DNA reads TGCGCCAGCAGCCCGACCGGGACAGGGGAAGACGAGCAGTACTTC. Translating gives CASSPTGTGEDEQYF.

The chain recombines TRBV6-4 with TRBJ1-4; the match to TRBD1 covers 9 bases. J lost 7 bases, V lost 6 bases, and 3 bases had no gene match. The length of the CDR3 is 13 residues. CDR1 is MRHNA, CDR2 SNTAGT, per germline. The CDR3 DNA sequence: TGTGCCAGCAGGGAGGGACAGGGTGAAAAACTGTTTTTT. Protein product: CASREGQGEKLFF.

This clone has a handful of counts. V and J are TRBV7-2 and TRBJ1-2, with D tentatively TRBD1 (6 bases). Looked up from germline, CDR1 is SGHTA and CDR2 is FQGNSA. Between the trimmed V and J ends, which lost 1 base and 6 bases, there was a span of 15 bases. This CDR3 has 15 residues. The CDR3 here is CASSLEGLRGNGYTF. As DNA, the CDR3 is TGTGCCAGCAGCTTAGAGGGGTTGAGGGGGAATGGCTACACCTTC. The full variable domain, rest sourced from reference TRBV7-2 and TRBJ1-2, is GAGVSQSPSNKVTEKGKDVELRCDPISGHTALYWYRQSLGQGLEFLIYFQGNSAPDKSGLPSDRFSAERTGGSVSTLTIQRTQQEDSAVYLCASSLEGLRGNGYTFGSGTRLTVV.

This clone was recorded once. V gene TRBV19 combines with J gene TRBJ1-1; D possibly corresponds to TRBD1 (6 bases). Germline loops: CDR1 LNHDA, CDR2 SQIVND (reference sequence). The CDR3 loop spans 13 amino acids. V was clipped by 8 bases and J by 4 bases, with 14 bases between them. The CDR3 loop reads CASWGRGITEAFF. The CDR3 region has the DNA TGTGCCAGTTGGGGGAGGGGGATCACTGAAGCTTTCTTT.